One sample yielded the 12 T cell receptor beta chains listed below, sequenced in a study of response to subunit inactivated influenza vaccine. TCRdb processed the RT-PCR reads anew with MiXCR; each CDR3 protein has one entry. Counted here are hundreds of thousands of distinct CDR3 sequences, 21% occurring once; the ten biggest clones make up around 9.6%. The sequencing used PBMCs from blood, collected roughly 20 months after vaccination. These TCRs come from a man in his fifties or sixties who received an inactivated influenza vaccine.

The rearrangement uses TRBV28 and TRBJ2-7; weak D call: TRBD1 (5 bases). Trimming took off 1 base at V and 2 bases at J, with 9 bases between the two ends. The germline V gene has CDR1 MDHEN and CDR2 SYDVKM. This CDR3 has 14 residues. CDR3 sequence (DNA): TGTGCCAGCAGTTTATCCCAGGGTACCTACGAGCAGTACTTC. It encodes CASSLSQGTYEQYF. The whole variable domain, remainder taken from reference TRBV28 and TRBJ2-7, is DVKVTQSSRYLVKRTGEKVFLECVQDMDHENMFWYRQDPGLGLRLIYFSYDVKMKEKGDIPEGYSVSREKKERFSLILESASTNQTSMYLCASSLSQGTYEQYFGPGTRLTVT.

This clonotype was detected many times. V gene TRBV20-1 combines with J gene TRBJ1-6, with 8 bases matching TRBD1. The germline V gene has CDR1 DFQATT and CDR2 SNEGSKA (reference sequence). After removal of 4 bases from V and 9 bases from J, the junction contained 11 bases not matched to a gene. The CDR3 loop spans 15 amino acids. CDR3 sequence reads: CSAKTGGEAASPLHF. The CDR3 nucleotides read TGCAGTGCTAAAACAGGGGGGGAGGCGGCTTCACCCCTCCACTTT.

The chain couples TRBV21-1 to TRBJ2-1; no check of the table's D call, TRBD2, against the DNA was made. TRBV21-1 corresponds to a pseudogene. The CDR3 sequence is 16 residues long. The CDR3 is CASTPWGAGGTDEQFF. CDR3 bases: TGTGCCAGCACCCCTTGGGGGGCGGGAGGCACGGATGAGCAGTTCTTC.

This clonotype appeared many times. CDR3 bases: TGTGCCAGCAGCCTCTCCGGGACAGCGAGCTATGGCTACACCTTC. It encodes CASSLSGTASYGYTF. The chain uses TRBV7-9 and TRBJ1-2; TRBD1 matches at 7 bases. J gave up 4 bases and V 5 bases, and 10 bases lay outside the gene matches. The germline gives CDR1 SEHNR, CDR2 FQNEAQ (reference sequence). CDR3 length: 15 amino acids.

The chain recombines TRBV5-1 with TRBJ2-2, with 9 bases matching TRBD1. The V gene end was trimmed by 4 bases and the J gene end by 7 bases; junction bases not matched to a gene: 5. The CDR3 sequence is 14 residues long. Per germline, CDR1 SGHRS and CDR2 YFSETQ. CDR3 sequence reads: CASSGTGYSGELFF. The CDR3 nucleotides read TGCGCCAGCAGCGGGACAGGGTATAGCGGGGAGCTGTTTTTT.

The rearrangement links TRBV4-3 to TRBJ2-1; no reliable D call. This CDR3 has 15 residues. Germline V gives CDR1 LGHNA, CDR2 YSLEER. With 0 bases removed from V and 7 bases from J, the gap between germline ends came to 13 bases. CDR3 protein: CASSQDFQRQNEQFF. CDR3 nucleotide sequence: TGCGCCAGCAGCCAAGATTTCCAGCGCCAAAATGAGCAGTTCTTC.

This chain links TRBV10-3 with TRBJ2-1; 12 bases line up with TRBD2. Germline CDR1 reads ENHRY; CDR2 reads SYGVKD. The length of the CDR3 is 14 residues. Trimming at V came to 5 bases and at J to 8 bases, leaving 4 bases not matched to a gene. CDR3 sequence reads: CAISLAGGPYEQFF. CDR3 bases: TGTGCCATCAGTCTAGCGGGAGGGCCCTATGAGCAGTTCTTC.

This clonotype was counted between two and nine times. The rearrangement joins TRBV27 to TRBJ1-2, with D perhaps TRBD1 (5 bases). This CDR3 spans 16 amino acids. Germline V CDR1 and CDR2: MNHEY, SMNVEV (reference sequence). V was trimmed by 3 bases and J by 8 bases, leaving 22 bases between them. The CDR3 is CASSLTRSGFLRGYTF. The CDR3 DNA is TGTGCCAGCAGTTTGACCCGTTCAGGGTTCTTGCGGGGCTACACCTTC.

This chain connects TRBV2 to TRBJ1-1; no firm D call. Germline V gene lookup returns CDR1 SNHLY and CDR2 FYNNEI. Trimming pared 4 bases from V and 3 bases from J, leaving 12 bases between. The CDR3 sequence is 14 residues long. CDR3 sequence: CASSVTLGDTEAFF. The CDR3, as DNA: TGTGCCAGCAGTGTTACTCTTGGGGACACTGAAGCTTTCTTT. Together with reference TRBV2 and TRBJ1-1, the CDR3 gives the full variable domain: EPEVTQTPSHQVTQMGQEVILRCVPISNHLYFYWYRQILGQKVEFLVSFYNNEISEKSEIFDDQFSVERPDGSNFTLKIRSTKLEDSAMYFCASSVTLGDTEAFFGQGTRLTVV.

This clonotype appeared many times. The rearrangement uses TRBV12-3 or TRBV12-4 and TRBJ1-5, with D hard to call. The CDR3 runs 14 residues. The germline V and J ends were trimmed by 5 bases and 4 bases, with 12 bases remaining between them. CDR3 bases: TGTGCCAGCAGTCCACGGCTAGCAAATCAGCCCCAGCATTTT. Translated: CASSPRLANQPQHF.

This chain links TRBV18 with TRBJ2-7; 9 bases align to TRBD1. The germline gives CDR1 KGHSH, CDR2 LQKENI. This CDR3 spans 19 amino acids. Trimming took 4 bases from V and 7 from J; bases not matched to a gene: 23. CDR3 DNA: TGTGCCAGCTCACGAACCCGACCCACAACGGGACAGGGTGGAAGTGAGCAGTACTTC. It codes for CASSRTRPTTGQGGSEQYF.

Ten or more counts support this clonotype. The chain combines TRBV4-3 with TRBJ1-1; possibly TRBD1 for D (5 bases). The CDR3 length is 14 residues. Germline-derived CDR1 and CDR2 are LGHNA and YSLEER. The V gene lost 4 bases and the J gene lost 0 bases, with 9 bases spanning the gap. This CDR3 reads CASSRGLLNTEAFF. The CDR3 DNA is TGCGCCAGCAGCCGGGGACTGCTGAACACTGAAGCTTTCTTT.